These T cell receptor beta chains were read from a single sample in a study of beta chain features in type 1 diabetes. The repertoire was sequenced with immunoSEQ multiplex PCR; TCRdb's copy has only in-frame clones and lacks some. The sample records around 650,000 clones, roughly 12% being singletons. The sequenced sample consisted of naive CD4+ T cells from blood. Receptors were obtained from a man between 25 and 39 years old with type 1 diabetes. Both conserved end residues are part of each CDR3. The order of the fields is J gene, clone size, V gene, D gene, CDR3 protein, CDR3 DNA. The D gene is left open where the match is weak. Only part of the rows carry a size: once, few, many, or a class if the clone is expanded.

TRBJ1-2 | - | TRBV6-5 | - | CASGTPPQGDGYTF | TGTGCCAGCGGGACCCCCCCTCAGGGCGATGGCTACACCTTC
TRBJ1-1 | few | TRBV6-5 | - | CASSYGSGNTEAFF | TGTGCCAGCAGTTACGGCAGTGGGAACACTGAAGCTTTCTTT
TRBJ2-1 | - | TRBV19 | TRBD2 | CASSTGLAVDEQFF | TGTGCCAGTAGTACTGGACTAGCTGTAGATGAGCAGTTCTTC
TRBJ2-5 | few | TRBV7-8 | TRBD1 | CASSGTGVVETQYF | TGTGCCAGCAGCGGGACAGGGGTCGTGGAGACCCAGTACTTC
TRBJ1-4 | - | TRBV4-3 | TRBD1 | CASSQRTGDEKLFF | TGCGCCAGCAGCCAAAGGACAGGGGATGAAAAACTGTTTTTT
TRBJ2-3 | - | TRBV9 | - | CASSAAPSTDTQYF | TGTGCCAGCAGCGCCGCCCCGAGCACAGATACGCAGTATTTT
TRBJ2-6 | - | TRBV2 | - | CASQFSGANVLTF | TGTGCCAGCCAATTTTCTGGGGCCAACGTCCTGACTTTC
TRBJ2-5 | - | TRBV19 | - | CASSQGDEGETQYF | TGTGCCAGTAGTCAAGGGGACGAGGGGGAGACCCAGTACTTC
TRBJ2-7 | - | TRBV18 | - | CASSPNPGDYEQYF | TGTGCCAGCTCACCTAATCCGGGGGACTACGAGCAGTACTTC
TRBJ2-1 | few | TRBV2 | TRBD2 | CASSPLSGAYNEQFF | TGTGCCAGCAGTCCCCTTAGCGGGGCCTACAATGAGCAGTTCTTC
TRBJ2-1 | few | TRBV2 | - | CASSVGDLLQFF | TGTGCCAGCAGTGTAGGAGATTTACTACAGTTCTTC
TRBJ2-7 | few | TRBV28 | - | CASNVLEGEQYF | TGTGCCAGCAATGTACTCGAGGGCGAGCAGTACTTC
TRBJ1-6 | - | TRBV2 | - | CASSAVTNSPLHF | TGTGCCAGCAGTGCCGTGACTAATTCACCCCTCCACTTT
TRBJ2-5 | - | TRBV9 | - | CASKNSGEETQYF | TGTGCCAGTAAGAATAGCGGAGAAGAGACCCAGTACTTC
TRBJ2-7 | few | TRBV5-1 | TRBD1 | CASSGGQVSEQYF | TGCGCCAGCAGCGGGGGACAGGTCTCGGAGCAGTACTTC
TRBJ2-2 | few | TRBV7-2 | - | CASSPDSFINTGELFF | TGTGCCAGCAGCCCGGACAGTTTCATCAACACCGGGGAGCTGTTTTTT
TRBJ1-2 | - | TRBV19 | - | CASSIRSLQGYTF | TGTGCCAGTAGTATCCGGTCCCTTCAGGGCTACACCTTC
TRBJ1-2 | few | TRBV6-6 | TRBD1 | CASSPPGTAYGYTF | TGTGCCAGCAGTCCCCCCGGGACAGCCTATGGCTACACCTTC
TRBJ2-1 | - | TRBV6-5 | - | CASTMDREQFF | TGTGCCAGCACCATGGACCGTGAGCAGTTCTTC
TRBJ2-5 | - | TRBV23-1 | TRBD2 | CASSQGCGGPETQYF | TGCGCCAGCAGTCAAGGGTGCGGGGGGCCGGAGACCCAGTACTTC
TRBJ2-5 | few | TRBV2 | - | CASSDRGEETQYF | TGTGCCAGCAGTGACAGGGGGGAAGAGACCCAGTACTTC
TRBJ1-1 | few | TRBV9 | - | CASSVEGMNTEAFF | TGTGCCAGCAGCGTAGAGGGAATGAACACTGAAGCTTTCTTT
TRBJ2-1 | few | TRBV4-3 | - | CASSPERRLREPNEQFF | TGCGCCAGCAGCCCAGAGCGGCGCCTAAGGGAACCCAATGAGCAGTTCTTC
TRBJ2-2 | few | TRBV6-4 | TRBD1 | CASGQGPNTGELFF | TGTGCCAGCGGACAGGGCCCGAACACCGGGGAGCTGTTTTTT
TRBJ2-3 | few | TRBV20-1 | - | CSARKGDTQYF | TGCAGTGCTAGAAAGGGAGATACGCAGTATTTT
TRBJ2-7 | few | TRBV28 | - | CASSFPRGLSYEQYF | TGTGCCAGCAGTTTCCCGAGGGGACTCTCCTACGAGCAGTACTTC
TRBJ2-7 | - | TRBV7-2 | - | CASSQGGGRAYEQYF | TGTGCCAGCAGCCAGGGGGGTGGCAGGGCCTACGAGCAGTACTTC
TRBJ1-4 | few | TRBV28 | - | CASGGGFFGKLFF | TGTGCCAGCGGCGGGGGTTTTTTTGGAAAACTGTTTTTT
TRBJ1-4 | - | TRBV5-6 | - | CASSRNAQATNEKLFF | TGTGCCAGCAGCCGCAACGCACAGGCAACTAATGAAAAACTGTTTTTT
TRBJ2-5 | - | TRBV7-2 | - | CASSLSVKETQYF | TGTGCCAGCAGCTTATCTGTAAAAGAGACCCAGTACTTC
TRBJ2-3 | many | TRBV29-1 | - | CSATPNPRDTQYF | TGCAGCGCAACCCCTAATCCCAGAGATACGCAGTATTTT
TRBJ2-2 | - | TRBV5-1 | - | CASSLGDREDTGELFF | TGCGCCAGCAGCTTGGGCGACAGAGAGGACACCGGGGAGCTGTTTTTT
TRBJ1-4 | - | TRBV19 | - | CASSMRRPNEKLFF | TGTGCCAGTAGTATGCGACGGCCTAATGAAAAACTGTTTTTT
TRBJ1-1 | - | TRBV6-5 | - | CASSYSRRGRTEAFF | TGTGCCAGCAGTTACTCTAGACGGGGACGAACAGAAGCTTTCTTT
TRBJ1-2 | - | TRBV7-2 | - | CASSPPGLSNGYGYTF | TGTGCCAGCAGCCCCCCGGGACTTTCAAACGGGTATGGCTACACCTTC
TRBJ2-2 | - | TRBV4-2 | TRBD2 | CASSQAKLAANTGELFF | TGTGCCAGCAGCCAAGCAAAACTAGCGGCGAACACCGGGGAGCTGTTTTTT
TRBJ2-3 | - | TRBV10-3 | - | CAISEGDKIRDTQYF | TGTGCCATCAGTGAGGGGGACAAAATTAGGGATACGCAGTATTTT
TRBJ2-2 | - | TRBV19 | TRBD1 | CASSINGQGTGELFF | TGTGCCAGTAGTATAAATGGACAGGGTACCGGGGAGCTGTTTTTT
TRBJ2-5 | - | TRBV7-9 | - | CASSIQGVQETQYF | TGTGCCAGCAGCATCCAAGGGGTGCAAGAGACCCAGTACTTC
TRBJ1-2 | few | TRBV6-5 | - | CASRESVRLGYTF | TGTGCCAGCAGGGAGTCGGTCAGGCTTGGCTACACCTTC
TRBJ2-1 | - | TRBV2 | - | CASSERGNEQFF | TGTGCCAGCAGTGAACGAGGCAATGAGCAGTTCTTC
TRBJ2-7 | - | TRBV7-8 | TRBD1 | CASSYGQGSYEQYF | TGTGCCAGCAGCTATGGACAGGGTTCCTACGAGCAGTACTTC
TRBJ1-1 | - | TRBV29-1 | - | CSVGGAVSDTEAFF | TGCAGCGTAGGGGGAGCGGTTTCGGACACTGAAGCTTTCTTT
TRBJ2-5 | many | TRBV2 | - | CASRSSFKETQYF | TGTGCCAGCAGGTCCAGTTTTAAAGAGACCCAGTACTTC
TRBJ2-3 | - | TRBV6-5 | TRBD2 | CASSYSQLAGNQYF | TGTGCCAGCAGTTACAGTCAACTAGCGGGAAATCAGTATTTT
TRBJ2-3 | few | TRBV11-2 | TRBD1 | CASSLGTGADTQYF | TGTGCCAGCAGCTTAGGCACAGGGGCAGATACGCAGTATTTT
TRBJ1-1 | few | TRBV11-3 | TRBD1 | CASSLTGGETEAFF | TGTGCCAGCAGCTTAACAGGGGGCGAGACTGAAGCTTTCTTT
TRBJ1-5 | few | TRBV19 | TRBD1 | CASGQGVGSNQPQHF | TGTGCCAGTGGACAGGGGGTGGGAAGCAATCAGCCCCAGCATTTT
TRBJ1-5 | once | TRBV7-2 | - | CASSLTGGVNQPQHF | TGTGCCAGCAGCTTAACGGGAGGGGTTAATCAGCCCCAGCATTTT
TRBJ2-7 | - | TRBV2 | - | CASSDQGGGREQYF | TGTGCCAGCAGTGACCAGGGGGGAGGAAGGGAGCAGTACTTC
TRBJ1-3 | few | TRBV19 | - | CASSGNTIYF | TGTGCCAGCTCTGGAAACACCATATATTTT
TRBJ2-1 | few | TRBV18 | TRBD1 | CASSPTGGNEQFF | TGTGCCAGCTCACCGACAGGGGGCAATGAGCAGTTCTTC
TRBJ2-5 | few | TRBV7-9 | - | CASSLVKGRETQYF | TGTGCCAGCAGCTTAGTGAAGGGCCGGGAGACCCAGTACTTC
TRBJ1-1 | few | TRBV5-4 | - | CASSLASNTEAFF | TGTGCCAGCAGCTTGGCATCTAACACTGAAGCTTTCTTT
TRBJ1-2 | - | TRBV29-1 | - | CSVDGNGYTF | TGCAGCGTTGACGGAAATGGCTACACCTTC
TRBJ2-2 | - | TRBV7-9 | - | CASSLQGMEAGELFF | TGTGCCAGCAGCTTACAGGGGATGGAGGCCGGGGAGCTGTTTTTT
TRBJ1-1 | - | TRBV9 | TRBD1 | CASSPLTGWNTEAFF | TGTGCCAGCAGCCCGCTGACAGGGTGGAACACTGAAGCTTTCTTT
TRBJ1-2 | few | TRBV6-6 | TRBD1 | CASSPDQTGRFGYTF | TGTGCCAGCAGTCCTGACCAGACAGGGCGTTTTGGCTACACCTTC
TRBJ1-1 | - | TRBV11-2 | - | CASSPQAGVAEAFF | TGTGCCAGCAGCCCACAGGCGGGGGTCGCTGAAGCTTTCTTT
TRBJ2-3 | - | TRBV7-2 | TRBD1 | CASRPPGTGTDTQYF | TGTGCCAGCAGACCACCCGGGACAGGGACAGATACGCAGTATTTT